The text below deals with one T cell receptor (beta chain). The data originate from a study of blood T cell repertoires in COVID-19. Whole-study context: There were acute and convalescent COVID-19 samples, and they came from the United States, Italy and Spain.

Method: immunoSEQ multiplex PCR; TCRdb's copy keeps in-frame clones and lacks some. The sample lists 140,000 to 150,000 clones; 88% were seen once. The V gene lost 5 bases and the J gene lost 5 bases, with 14 bases spanning the gap. CDR3 length: 14 residues. Germline V lookup: CDR1 SGHTA, CDR2 FQGNSA. The clonotype comes from a woman in her twenties or thirties with acute COVID-19. Sequencing was carried out using PBMCs or T cells enriched from blood (not recorded which). The chain is built from TRBV7-2 and TRBJ2-3; maybe TRBD2 (5 bases). This chain's CDR3 is CASSRGQSGDTQYF. Here the CDR3 DNA reads TGTGCCAGCAGCCGCGGGCAATCGGGAGATACGCAGTATTTT.